This T cell receptor beta chain appears in the sequencing data of a study of PD-1 blockade in classical Hodgkin lymphoma. About the research overall: Once every 2 weeks, patients received intravenous nivolumab at 3 mg/kg. General study points: Whoever responded completely had baseline diversity much like that seen in newly diagnosed patients. The CD4+ diversity rise by C4D1 was clearest in complete responders.

Relapse after autologous stem cell transplantation occurred in every patient, and brentuximab vedotin exposure varied. This clone was picked up a small number of times. Its specificity is not known. V was trimmed by 3 bases and J by 7 bases, leaving 13 bases between them. This CDR3 comprises 15 residues. Per the germline V gene, CDR1 is SNHLY and CDR2 is FYNNEI. TCRdb keeps only in-frame clones here, not all; method: immunoSEQ multiplex PCR. The sample lists fewer than 80,000 clones; 65% to 75% were seen once. The chain carries TRBV2 and TRBJ1-6, with D unresolved. The clonotype was recovered from a human donor with classical Hodgkin lymphoma. The material was peripheral blood mononuclear cells (PBMCs), obtained before the second cycle of nivolumab. This chain's CDR3 is CASSEGQFGNSPLHF. The CDR3 nucleotides are TGTGCCAGCAGTGAGGGCCAGTTTGGGAATTCACCCCTCCACTTT.